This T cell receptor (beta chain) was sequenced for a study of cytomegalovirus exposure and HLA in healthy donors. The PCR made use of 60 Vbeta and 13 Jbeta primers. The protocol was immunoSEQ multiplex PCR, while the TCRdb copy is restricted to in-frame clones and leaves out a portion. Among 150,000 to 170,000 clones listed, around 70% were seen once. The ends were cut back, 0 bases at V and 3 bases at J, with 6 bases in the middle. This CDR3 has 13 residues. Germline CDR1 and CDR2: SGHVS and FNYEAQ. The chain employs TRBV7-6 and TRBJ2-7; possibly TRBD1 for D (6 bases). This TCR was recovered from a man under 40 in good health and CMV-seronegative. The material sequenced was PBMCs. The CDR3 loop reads CASSLADSYEQYF. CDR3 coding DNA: TGTGCCAGCAGCTTAGCGGACAGCTACGAGCAGTACTTC.